These 21 T cell receptor beta chains share one sample of origin, sequenced in a study of read filtering for tumor transcriptome and immune sequencing. The library was built from about 400 ng RNA with molecular barcoded adaptors for alpha/delta and beta/gamma chains. TCRdb recomputed calls from the reads with MiXCR, one row per CDR3 protein. The sample has under 150,000 distinct CDR3 sequences, about 12% seen once. The sequencing sample was made of a population of CD138-negative cells sorted from bone marrow. Source of these receptors: a donor aged 40 or over with multiple myeloma.

In its sample, this clonotype was seen many times. The chain carries TRBV12-3 or TRBV12-4 and TRBJ1-1, with 8 positions matching TRBD1. This CDR3 is built from 14 residues. Trimming cost V 3 bases and J 10 bases; bases outside gene matches: 10. This chain's CDR3 is CASSLTGARGRAFF. The CDR3 DNA reads TGTGCCAGCAGTTTGACAGGGGCCCGGGGAAGAGCTTTCTTT.

Regarding this clonotype: A single base separates this from a much larger clone, so it may be a read error. The chain is built from TRBV6-1 and TRBJ2-1; TRBD1 might be the D (6 bases). CDR1 MNHNS and CDR2 SASEGT come from the germline V gene. The CDR3 spans 12 residues. CDR3 DNA: TGTGCCAGCAGTCTGACAGGCAATGGGCAGTTCTTC. This codes for CASSLTGNGQFF.

A word on this clonotype: It may be a read error: a sequence one base away is much more abundant. The V gene is TRBV18, the J gene TRBJ2-2; 10 nucleotides line up with TRBD1. The junction had 14 bases not matched to a gene; V was cut back by 4 bases and J by 3 bases. Per the germline V gene, CDR1 is KGHSH and CDR2 is LQKENI. The length of the CDR3 is 19 residues. The CDR3 loop is CASSLSMVPGTGDTGELFF. The CDR3 DNA reads TGTGCCAGCTCACTGAGTATGGTACCCGGGACAGGGGACACCGGGGAGCTGTTTTTT.

This clonotype was seen many times. The V and J genes are TRBV20-1 and TRBJ2-7; either TRBD1 or TRBD2 may fit D (5 bases each). The germline gives CDR1 DFQATT, CDR2 SNEGSKA (reference sequence). The CDR3 totals 14 residues. The V gene lost 6 bases and the J gene lost 0 bases, with 15 bases spanning the gap. The chain's CDR3 is CSAEGSSSSYEQYF. CDR3 bases: TGCAGTGCAGAGGGGTCCTCGAGCTCCTACGAGCAGTACTTC.

This clonotype was counted at least ten times. The rearrangement uses TRBV18 and TRBJ1-1; D is perhaps TRBD1 (5 bases). Deletions cut 4 bases from V and 7 bases from J, with 16 bases between. The CDR3 runs to 14 residues. Per germline, CDR1 KGHSH and CDR2 LQKENI. CDR3 nucleotides: TGTGCCAGCTCACGTGGTTCCGGGACGGATGAAGCTTTCTTT. Translated: CASSRGSGTDEAFF.

Ten or more counts support this clonotype. The chain links TRBV29-1 to TRBJ1-1; D may be TRBD1 (6 bases). CDR3 size: 13 residues. V lost 6 bases to trimming and J lost 1 base, with 12 bases between them. Germline CDR1 is SQVTM and CDR2 is ANQGSEA. The CDR3 is CSVARTANTEAFF. The CDR3, as DNA: TGCAGCGTAGCAAGGACAGCGAACACTGAAGCTTTCTTT.

This clonotype turned up a few times. The chain is built from TRBV7-9 and TRBJ1-3; no clear D gene. The germline V gene has CDR1 SEHNR and CDR2 FQNEAQ (reference sequence). This CDR3 is built from 14 residues. Trimming stripped 5 bases from V and 2 bases from J, with 10 bases between. The DNA of the CDR3 is TGTGCCAGCAGCCTAACCTTACCTGGAAACACCATATATTTT. As protein: CASSLTLPGNTIYF.

V usage is TRBV9 and J usage is TRBJ2-2; weak D call: TRBD1 (5 bases). The CDR3 is made up of 15 amino acids. The ends were cut back, 0 bases at V and 3 bases at J, with 9 bases in the middle. Germline V gene sequence: CDR1 SGDLS, CDR2 YYNGEE. The CDR3 loop reads CASSVEQAYTGELFF. For the CDR3, the DNA is TGTGCCAGCAGCGTAGAACAGGCCTACACCGGGGAGCTGTTTTTT.

The chain has TRBV7-3 and TRBJ2-7, with 12 bases that match TRBD1. CDR3 length equals 14 residues. CDR1 SGHTA and CDR2 FQGTGA come from the germline V gene. J was trimmed by 5 bases and V by 5 bases; bases with no gene match: 4. In DNA, the CDR3 is TGTGCCAGCAGCCCCCGGGACAGGGGGCACGAGCAGTACTTC. As protein: CASSPRDRGHEQYF.

This clonotype was observed many times. The chain combines TRBV27 with TRBJ1-1; no clear D. The V gene lost 0 bases and the J gene lost 1 base, with 6 bases spanning the gap. The length of the CDR3 is 14 residues. Germline V gene sequence: CDR1 MNHEY, CDR2 SMNVEV (reference sequence). CDR3 sequence: CASSLSTANTEAFF. For the CDR3, the DNA is TGTGCCAGCAGTTTATCGACCGCGAACACTGAAGCTTTCTTT.

This clonotype was detected a few times. The V gene is TRBV12-3 or TRBV12-4, the J gene TRBJ2-3; 10 positions agree with TRBD2. Losses at the gene ends were 6 bases for V and 1 base for J; bases not matched to a gene: 7. The CDR3 consists of 16 residues. CDR3 nucleotide sequence: TGTGCCAGCAGCGAGCCCGGGACTAGCGGCACAGATACGCAGTATTTT. Its translation: CASSEPGTSGTDTQYF.

This clonotype came up many times. The chain couples TRBV5-5 to TRBJ2-7, with TRBD2 matching over 9 bases. The germline CDR1 and CDR2 sequences are SGHKS and YYEKEE (reference sequence). V lost 4 bases and J lost 3; bases outside the gene matches: 11. The CDR3 spans 16 residues. CDR3: CASSRQLAGEVYEQYF. In nucleotides, the CDR3 is TGTGCCAGCAGCCGGCAGTTAGCGGGAGAAGTCTACGAGCAGTACTTC.

This clonotype appeared a few times. This clone may be a read error of a much larger clone one base away. The V and J genes are TRBV6-2 or TRBV6-3 and TRBJ2-3, with D perhaps given as TRBD1 or TRBD2 (5 bases each). CDR3 length: 13 amino acids. The V and J ends lost 5 bases and 1 base respectively, with 7 bases between them. The germline gives CDR1 MNHEY, CDR2 SVGEGT. The CDR3 DNA reads as TGTGCCAGCAGTCGGGACCGCACAGATACGCAGTATTTT. It encodes CASSRDRTDTQYF.

This clonotype was found many times. The gene calls are TRBV7-9 and TRBJ1-1, with 7 nucleotides matching TRBD1. CDR3 length equals 16 residues. Trimming took 4 bases from V and 0 from J; bases not matched to a gene: 8. Germline CDR1 reads SEHNR; CDR2 reads FQNEAQ (reference sequence). The CDR3 coding sequence is TGTGCCAGCAGCTCCGTTCTGACAGGGATGAACACTGAAGCTTTCTTT. Amino acid sequence: CASSSVLTGMNTEAFF.

This clonotype was seen repeatedly, ten times or more. This sequence joins TRBV10-3 and TRBJ1-5; D may be TRBD1 (5 bases). V lost 0 bases to trimming and J lost 0 bases, with 12 bases between them. Germline-derived CDR1 and CDR2 are ENHRY and SYGVKD. The CDR3 runs 17 residues. CDR3 nucleotides: TGTGCCATCAGTGAGTCCTCGACAGCTTATAGCAATCAGCCCCAGCATTTT. It is translated as CAISESSTAYSNQPQHF.

This clonotype appeared many times. The V gene is TRBV18, the J gene TRBJ1-1, with D perhaps TRBD1 (5 bases). The germline CDR1 and CDR2 sequences are KGHSH and LQKENI. Trimming shortened V by 0 bases and J by 10 bases, and 24 bases separated the two germline ends. The CDR3 is 17 amino acids. The CDR3 DNA follows: TGTGCCAGCTCACCACCGAATAATCTGGACACCCATCGGGGAGCTTTCTTT. Protein: CASSPPNNLDTHRGAFF.

This clonotype has just a few counts. A much bigger clone sits one base away, suggesting this may be a read error. V usage is TRBV5-1 and J usage is TRBJ1-1, with TRBD1 as a possible D gene (5 bases). Germline CDR1 and CDR2: SGHRS and YFSETQ. The CDR3 is 13 amino acids. CDR3 sequence (DNA): TGCCCCAGCAGCTTGAAAGGGGTAGGGGAAGCTTTCTTT. The encoded protein is CPSSLKGVGEAFF.

There are many counts of this clonotype. The genes are TRBV10-3 and TRBJ1-5; D not resolved. The CDR3 spans 14 residues. Germline-derived CDR1 and CDR2 are ENHRY and SYGVKD. Trimming removed 4 bases from V and 2 bases from J, with 9 bases in between. The CDR3 sequence is CAISVSVRNQPQHF. CDR3 bases: TGTGCCATCAGTGTAAGCGTTCGCAATCAGCCCCAGCATTTT.

On this clonotype itself: This could be a read error, since a much larger clone is one nucleotide away. The CDR3 does not end in the conserved phenylalanine or tryptophan, so this is likely a read error. This rearrangement joins TRBV7-9 to TRBJ2-1; 7 bases match TRBD2. V lost 5 bases, J lost 8 bases, and 9 bases stayed unmatched. This CDR3 is 14 amino acids long. Germline lookup yields CDR1 SEHNR and CDR2 FQNEAQ (reference sequence). CDR3 amino acids: CASSPGLVIDEQFL. CDR3 sequence (DNA): TGTGCCAGCAGCCCTGGACTAGTGATCGATGAGCAGTTCCTC.

The sample holds many counts of this clonotype. The V and J genes are TRBV30 and TRBJ2-5, with 9 bases identical to TRBD2. Losses at the gene ends were 4 bases for V and 5 bases for J; bases not matched to a gene: 11. In germline, CDR1 is GTSNPN, CDR2 SVGIG (reference sequence). This CDR3 region has 15 residues. The CDR3 loop reads CAWMLAGTPRETQYF. CDR3 in DNA: TGTGCCTGGATGCTAGCGGGGACACCCCGGGAGACCCAGTACTTC.

This clonotype was seen a handful of times. The chain employs TRBV20-1 and TRBJ2-1; D is perhaps TRBD2 (5 bases). CDR1 is DFQATT, CDR2 SNEGSKA, per germline (reference sequence). The V and J ends lost 0 bases and 8 bases respectively, with 20 bases between them. The CDR3 consists of 16 residues. Here the CDR3 reads CSARDRSAPGNYEQFF. In nucleotides, the CDR3 is TGCAGTGCTAGAGATAGGTCAGCCCCCGGGAACTATGAGCAGTTCTTC.